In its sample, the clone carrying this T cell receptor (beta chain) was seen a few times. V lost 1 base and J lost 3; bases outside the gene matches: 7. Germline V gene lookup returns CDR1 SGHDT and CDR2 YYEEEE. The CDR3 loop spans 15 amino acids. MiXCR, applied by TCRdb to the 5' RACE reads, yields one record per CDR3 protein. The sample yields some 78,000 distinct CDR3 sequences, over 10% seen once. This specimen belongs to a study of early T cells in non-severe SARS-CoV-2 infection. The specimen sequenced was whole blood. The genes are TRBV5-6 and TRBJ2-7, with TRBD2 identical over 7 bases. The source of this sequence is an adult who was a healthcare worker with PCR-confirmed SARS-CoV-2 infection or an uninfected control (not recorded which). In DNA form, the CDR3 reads TGTGCCAGCAGCTTGCAGGGAGGGTTAGTCTACGAGCAGTACTTC. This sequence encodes CASSLQGGLVYEQYF.